These 3 T cell receptor beta chains were all obtained from the same sample, sequenced in a study of blood T cell repertoires in COVID-19. Assay: immunoSEQ multiplex PCR; the TCRdb copy retains only in-frame clones and omits some. In the table there are some 74,000 clones, approximately 88% of which are singletons. The material sequenced was peripheral blood. These receptors all stem from a man aged 50-60 years with acute or convalescent COVID-19.

V usage is TRBV4-2 and J usage is TRBJ2-7; a weak D match, TRBD1 (5 bases). Germline V gene lookup returns CDR1 LGHNA and CDR2 YNFKEQ. The CDR3 totals 11 residues. Between the trimmed V and J ends, which lost 5 bases and 7 bases, there was a span of 9 bases. DNA of the CDR3: TGTGCCAGCAGCGCAAGGACAGAGCAGTACTTC. Its translation: CASSARTEQYF.

The genes are TRBV18 and TRBJ1-1; TRBD1 is a possible D gene (5 bases). V gave up 3 bases and J gave up 5 bases, with 13 bases separating them. Germline assignment: CDR1 KGHSH and CDR2 LQKENI. The CDR3 covers 14 residues. This CDR3 is CASSPRGGWTEAFF. CDR3 nucleotides: TGTGCCAGCTCACCTCGTGGGGGGTGGACTGAAGCTTTCTTT.

V is TRBV27 and J is TRBJ2-7; a possible D gene is TRBD2 (7 bases). The CDR3 length is 15 residues. Between the trimmed V and J ends, which lost 7 bases and 4 bases, there was a span of 20 bases. Germline V CDR1 and CDR2: MNHEY, SMNVEV (reference sequence). The CDR3 DNA sequence: TGTGCCAGCACCCCCCGGGCAGGGGAGGGGTACGAGCAGTACTTC. Translating gives CASTPRAGEGYEQYF.